This TCR beta chain was captured by sequencing in a study of cytomegalovirus exposure and HLA in healthy donors. Turning to the study itself: A later analysis reported the 100 to 150 validation repertoires used the same platform as the 500 to 800 first-cohort repertoires.

An approximately 130-subject validation cohort, separate from the roughly 700-subject first cohort, supplied the donors. Clones were sequenced by immunoSEQ multiplex PCR, and TCRdb holds only the in-frame ones, with some missing. The sample lists about 82,000 clones; around 92% were seen once. The germline V gene has CDR1 MDHEN and CDR2 SYDVKM. This CDR3 has 11 residues. V was pared by 5 bases and J by 9 bases, with 10 bases between. The receptor was derived from a man between 18 and 29 years old in good health and CMV-seronegative. The sequenced sample consisted of PBMCs. The chain has TRBV28 and TRBJ1-2, with D unresolved. The CDR3 sequence is CASSPGLSYTF. The CDR3 bases are TGTGCCAGCAGTCCGGGTCTCAGCTACACCTTC.